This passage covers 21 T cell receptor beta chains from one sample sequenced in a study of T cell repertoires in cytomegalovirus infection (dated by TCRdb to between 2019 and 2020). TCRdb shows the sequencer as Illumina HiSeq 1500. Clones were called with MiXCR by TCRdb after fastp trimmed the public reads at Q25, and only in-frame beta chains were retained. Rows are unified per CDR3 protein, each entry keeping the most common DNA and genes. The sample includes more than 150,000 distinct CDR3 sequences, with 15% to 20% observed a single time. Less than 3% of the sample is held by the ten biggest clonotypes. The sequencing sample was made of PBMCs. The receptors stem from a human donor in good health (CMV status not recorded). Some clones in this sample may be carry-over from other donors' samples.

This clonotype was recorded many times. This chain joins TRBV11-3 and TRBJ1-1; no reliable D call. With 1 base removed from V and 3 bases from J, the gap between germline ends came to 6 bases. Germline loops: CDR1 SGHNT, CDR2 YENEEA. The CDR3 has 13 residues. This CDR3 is CASSLVSDTEAFF. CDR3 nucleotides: TGTGCCAGCAGCTTAGTTAGCGACACTGAAGCTTTCTTT.

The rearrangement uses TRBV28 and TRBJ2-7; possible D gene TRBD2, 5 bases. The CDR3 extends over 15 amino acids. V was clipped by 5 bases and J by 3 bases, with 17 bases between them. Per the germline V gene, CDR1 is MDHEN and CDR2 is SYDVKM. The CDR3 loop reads CASSSNAGLIYEQYF. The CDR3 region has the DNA TGTGCCAGCAGTAGTAACGCAGGACTTATCTACGAGCAGTACTTC.

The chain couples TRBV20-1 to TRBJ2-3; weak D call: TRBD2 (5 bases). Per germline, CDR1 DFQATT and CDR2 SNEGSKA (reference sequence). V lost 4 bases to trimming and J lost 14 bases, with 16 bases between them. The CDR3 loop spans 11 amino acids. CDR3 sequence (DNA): TGCAGTGCTACCTCTACGGGGAAGTGGTATTTT. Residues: CSATSTGKWYF.

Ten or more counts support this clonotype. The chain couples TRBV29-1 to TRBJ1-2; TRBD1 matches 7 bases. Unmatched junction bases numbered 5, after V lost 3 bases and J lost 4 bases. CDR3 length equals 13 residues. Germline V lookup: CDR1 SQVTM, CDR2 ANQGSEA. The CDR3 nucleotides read TGCAGCGTTGAGAGGGGGCCCCGCTATGGCTACACCTTC. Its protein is CSVERGPRYGYTF.

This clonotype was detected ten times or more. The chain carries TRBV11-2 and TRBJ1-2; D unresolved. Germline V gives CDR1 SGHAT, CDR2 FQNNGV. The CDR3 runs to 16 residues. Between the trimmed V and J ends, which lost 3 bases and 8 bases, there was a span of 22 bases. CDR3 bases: TGTGCCAGCAGCTTGACACCTTCGACGGCCACGGGAGGCTACACCTTC. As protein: CASSLTPSTATGGYTF.

The CDR3 region has the DNA TGCAGTGCTAGAGGTAGCGGGTTCCAAGAGACCCAGTACTTC. This codes for CSARGSGFQETQYF. V is TRBV20-1 and J is TRBJ2-5; the match to TRBD2 covers 7 bases. Unmatched junction bases numbered 3, after V lost 1 base and J lost 1 base. Germline loops: CDR1 DFQATT, CDR2 SNEGSKA (reference sequence). This CDR3 has 14 amino acids.

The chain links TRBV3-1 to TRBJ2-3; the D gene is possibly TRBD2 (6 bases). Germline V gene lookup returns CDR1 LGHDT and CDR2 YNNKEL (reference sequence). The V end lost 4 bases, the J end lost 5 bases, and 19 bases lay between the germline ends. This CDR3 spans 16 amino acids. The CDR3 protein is CASSPRRLASKDTQYF. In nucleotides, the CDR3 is TGTGCCAGCAGCCCTCGGAGGCTAGCGTCGAAAGATACGCAGTATTTT.

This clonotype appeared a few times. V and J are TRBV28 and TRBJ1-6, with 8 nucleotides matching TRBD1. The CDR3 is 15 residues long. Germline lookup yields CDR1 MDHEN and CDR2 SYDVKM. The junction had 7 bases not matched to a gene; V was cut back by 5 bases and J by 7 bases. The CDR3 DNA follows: TGTGCCAGCAGTGCCGGGACAGGAATGAATTCACCCCTCCACTTT. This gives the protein CASSAGTGMNSPLHF.

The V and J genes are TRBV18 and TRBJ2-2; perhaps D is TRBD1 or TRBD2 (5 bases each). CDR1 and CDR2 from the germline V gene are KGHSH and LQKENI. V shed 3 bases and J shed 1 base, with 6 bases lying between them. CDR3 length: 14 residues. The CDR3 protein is CASSPGVNTGELFF. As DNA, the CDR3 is TGTGCCAGCTCACCGGGGGTGAACACCGGGGAGCTGTTTTTT.

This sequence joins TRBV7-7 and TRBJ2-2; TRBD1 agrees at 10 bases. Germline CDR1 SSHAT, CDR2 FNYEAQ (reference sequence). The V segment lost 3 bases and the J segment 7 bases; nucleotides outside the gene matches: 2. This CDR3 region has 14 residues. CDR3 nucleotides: TGTGCCAGCAGCTTGGGACAGGGGAACGGGGAGCTGTTTTTT. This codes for CASSLGQGNGELFF.

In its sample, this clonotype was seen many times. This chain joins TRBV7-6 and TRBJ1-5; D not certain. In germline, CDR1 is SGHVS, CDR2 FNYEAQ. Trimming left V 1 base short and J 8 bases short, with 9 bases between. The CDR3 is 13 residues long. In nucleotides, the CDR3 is TGTGCCAGCAGCTTAGAGGTGGGGAAGCCCCAGCATTTT. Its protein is CASSLEVGKPQHF.

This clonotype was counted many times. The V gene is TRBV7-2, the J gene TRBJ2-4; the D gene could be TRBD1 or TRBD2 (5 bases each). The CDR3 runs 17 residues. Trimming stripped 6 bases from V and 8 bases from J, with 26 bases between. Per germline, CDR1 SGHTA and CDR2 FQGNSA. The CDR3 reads CASSGALLRAERDIQYF. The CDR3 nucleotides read TGTGCCAGCAGTGGGGCCCTCCTAAGAGCGGAGAGGGACATTCAGTACTTC.

The CDR3 protein is CASSPVGHYQETQYF. As DNA, the CDR3 is TGCGCCAGCAGCCCCGTCGGTCACTACCAAGAGACCCAGTACTTC. The chain recombines TRBV4-1 with TRBJ2-5; D not certain. Trimming removed 4 bases from V and 0 bases from J, with 12 bases in between. Germline lookup yields CDR1 MGHRA and CDR2 YSYEKL. The CDR3 is 15 residues long.

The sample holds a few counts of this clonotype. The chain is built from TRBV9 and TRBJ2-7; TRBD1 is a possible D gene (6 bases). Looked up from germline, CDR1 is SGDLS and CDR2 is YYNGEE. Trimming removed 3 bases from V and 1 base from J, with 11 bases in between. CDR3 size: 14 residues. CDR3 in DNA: TGTGCCAGCAGCGCTTACGGACAGTCCTACGAGCAGTACTTC. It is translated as CASSAYGQSYEQYF.

CDR3 sequence reads: CASSPLAPSTDTQYF. DNA of the CDR3: TGTGCCAGCAGTCCCTTAGCCCCTAGCACAGATACGCAGTATTTT. The rearrangement links TRBV6-2 or TRBV6-3 to TRBJ2-3, with D unclear. Germline CDR1 is MNHEY and CDR2 is SVGEGT. The CDR3 length is 15 residues. V was pared by 5 bases and J by 0 bases, with 12 bases between.

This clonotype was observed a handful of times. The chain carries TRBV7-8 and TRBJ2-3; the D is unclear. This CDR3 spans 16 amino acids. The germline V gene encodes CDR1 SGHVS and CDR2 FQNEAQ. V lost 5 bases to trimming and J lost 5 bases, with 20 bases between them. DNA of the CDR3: TGTGCCAGCAGCCCGTCCCTTTCGGGTTTGGGAGATACGCAGTATTTT. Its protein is CASSPSLSGLGDTQYF. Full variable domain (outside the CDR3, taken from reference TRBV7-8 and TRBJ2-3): GAGVSQSPRYKVAKRGQDVALRCDPISGHVSLFWYQQALGQGPEFLTYFQNEAQLDKSGLPSDRFFAERPEGSVSTLKIQRTQQEDSAVYLCASSPSLSGLGDTQYFGPGTRLTVL.

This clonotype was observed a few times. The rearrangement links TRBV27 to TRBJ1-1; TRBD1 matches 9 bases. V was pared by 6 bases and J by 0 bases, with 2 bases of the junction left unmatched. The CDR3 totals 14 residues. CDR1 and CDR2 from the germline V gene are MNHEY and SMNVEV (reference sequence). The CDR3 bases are TGTGCCAGCAGACAGGGGGCACTGAACACTGAAGCTTTCTTT. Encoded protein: CASRQGALNTEAFF.

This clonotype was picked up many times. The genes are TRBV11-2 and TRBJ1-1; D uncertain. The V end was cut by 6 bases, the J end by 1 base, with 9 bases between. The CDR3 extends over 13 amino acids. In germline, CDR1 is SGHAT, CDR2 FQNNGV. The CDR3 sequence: CASSRTSNTEAFF. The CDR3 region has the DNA TGTGCCAGCAGTAGGACGTCGAACACTGAAGCTTTCTTT.

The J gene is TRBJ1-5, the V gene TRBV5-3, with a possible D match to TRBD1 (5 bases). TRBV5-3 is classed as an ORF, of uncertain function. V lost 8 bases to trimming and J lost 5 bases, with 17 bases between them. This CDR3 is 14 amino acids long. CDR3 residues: CASSRDFGDQPQHF. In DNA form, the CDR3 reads TGTGCCAGCAGCCGGGACTTTGGGGATCAGCCCCAGCATTTT.

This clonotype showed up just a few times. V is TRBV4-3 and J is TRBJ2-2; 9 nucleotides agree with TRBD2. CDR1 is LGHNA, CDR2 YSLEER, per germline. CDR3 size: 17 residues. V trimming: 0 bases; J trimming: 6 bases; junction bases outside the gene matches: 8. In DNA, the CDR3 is TGCGCCAGCAGCCAAGATAGGGGTAGCGGGAGTGCCGGGGAGCTGTTTTTT. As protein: CASSQDRGSGSAGELFF.

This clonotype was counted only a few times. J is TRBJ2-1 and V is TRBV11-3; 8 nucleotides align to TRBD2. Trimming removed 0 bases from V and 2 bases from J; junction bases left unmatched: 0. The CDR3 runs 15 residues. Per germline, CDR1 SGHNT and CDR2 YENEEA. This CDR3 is CASSLETSAYNEQFF. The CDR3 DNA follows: TGTGCCAGCAGCTTAGAGACTAGCGCCTACAATGAGCAGTTCTTC. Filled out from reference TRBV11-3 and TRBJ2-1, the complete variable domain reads EAGVVQSPRYKIIEKKQPVAFWCNPISGHNTLYWYLQNLGQGPELLIRYENEEAVDDSQLPKDRFSAERLKGVDSTLKIQPAELGDSAVYLCASSLETSAYNEQFFGPGTRLTVL.